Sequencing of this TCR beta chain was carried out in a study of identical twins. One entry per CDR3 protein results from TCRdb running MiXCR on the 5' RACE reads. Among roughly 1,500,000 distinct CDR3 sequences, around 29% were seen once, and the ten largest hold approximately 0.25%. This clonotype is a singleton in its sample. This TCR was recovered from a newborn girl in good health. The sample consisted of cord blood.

The CDR3 reads CASSPQTEYSNQPQHF. CDR3 nucleotides: TGTGCCAGCTCACCACAGACGGAATATAGCAATCAGCCCCAGCATTTT. The rearrangement links TRBV18 to TRBJ1-5; unclear D gene. CDR3 size: 16 residues. CDR1 and CDR2 (germline): KGHSH, LQKENI. V was clipped by 1 base and J by 0 bases, with 10 bases between them.